This TCR beta chain was found in a study of patients and donors after allogeneic stem cell transplantation. TCRdb passed the RT-PCR reads through MiXCR, listing each CDR3 protein once. The table records approximately 170,000 distinct CDR3 sequences, about 24% of them present only once. This clonotype was seen only a few times. This CDR3 comprises 14 residues. V was pared by 3 bases and J by 6 bases, with 11 bases between. Germline V lookup: CDR1 MNHEY, CDR2 SMNVEV (reference sequence). The material sequenced was blood, either unsorted or a sorted T cell fraction (not recorded which). The sequence was collected from a human donor who was either an allogeneic HSCT recipient or a stem cell or donor lymphocyte infusion donor (not recorded which). It is not recorded whose cells these are; they may come from a transplant donor. The chain couples TRBV27 to TRBJ2-2; D is unresolved. The CDR3: CASSFNLGSGELFF. The CDR3 DNA is TGTGCCAGCAGTTTCAACTTAGGGTCCGGGGAGCTGTTTTTT.